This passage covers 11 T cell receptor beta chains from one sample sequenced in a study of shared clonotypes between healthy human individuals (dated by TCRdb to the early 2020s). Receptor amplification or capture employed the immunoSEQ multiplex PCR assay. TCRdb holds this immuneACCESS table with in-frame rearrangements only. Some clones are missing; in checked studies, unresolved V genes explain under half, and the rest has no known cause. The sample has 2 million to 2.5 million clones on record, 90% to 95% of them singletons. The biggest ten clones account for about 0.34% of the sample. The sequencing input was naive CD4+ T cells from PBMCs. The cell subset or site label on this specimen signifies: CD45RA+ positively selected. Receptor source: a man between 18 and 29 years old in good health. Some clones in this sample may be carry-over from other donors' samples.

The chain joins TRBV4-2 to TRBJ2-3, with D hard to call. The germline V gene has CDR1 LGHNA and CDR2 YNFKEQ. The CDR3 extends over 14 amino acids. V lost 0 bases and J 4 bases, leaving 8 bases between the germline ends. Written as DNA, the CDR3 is TGTGCCAGCAGCCAAGATGCAGCGCCAGATACGCAGTATTTT. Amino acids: CASSQDAAPDTQYF.

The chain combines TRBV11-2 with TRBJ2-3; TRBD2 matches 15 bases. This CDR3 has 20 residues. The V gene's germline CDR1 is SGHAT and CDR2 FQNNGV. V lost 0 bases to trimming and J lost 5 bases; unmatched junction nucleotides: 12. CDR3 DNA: TGTGCCAGCAGCTTAGAGGGACTAGCGGGAGGAGAAGATGTGGTAGATACGCAGTATTTT. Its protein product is CASSLEGLAGGEDVVDTQYF.

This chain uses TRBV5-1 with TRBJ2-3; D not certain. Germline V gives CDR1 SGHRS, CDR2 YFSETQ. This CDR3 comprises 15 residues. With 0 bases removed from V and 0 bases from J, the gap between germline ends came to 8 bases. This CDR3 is CASSLAVTSTDTQYF. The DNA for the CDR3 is TGCGCCAGCAGCTTGGCAGTGACGAGCACAGATACGCAGTATTTT. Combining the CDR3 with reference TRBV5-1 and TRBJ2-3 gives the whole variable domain KAGVTQTPRYLIKTRGQQVTLSCSPISGHRSVSWYQQTPGQGLQFLFEYFSETQRNKGNFPGRFSGRQFSNSRSEMNVSTLELGDSALYLCASSLAVTSTDTQYFGPGTRLTVL.

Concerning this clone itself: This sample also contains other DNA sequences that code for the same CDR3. Here the CDR3 DNA reads TGCGCCAGCAGCCAAGATACGGGGGCAGATACGCAGTATTTT. Its protein product is CASSQDTGADTQYF. The chain carries TRBV4-1 and TRBJ2-3, with D maybe TRBD2 (6 bases). The CDR3 runs 14 residues. V was shortened by 0 bases and J by 4 bases, with 8 bases between the two germline ends. Germline CDR1 reads MGHRA; CDR2 reads YSYEKL.

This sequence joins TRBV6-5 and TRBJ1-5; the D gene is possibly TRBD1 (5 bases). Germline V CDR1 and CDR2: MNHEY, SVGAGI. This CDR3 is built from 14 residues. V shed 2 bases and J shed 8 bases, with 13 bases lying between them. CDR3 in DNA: TGTGCCAGCAGTTACGGCAGGGAACGGGAGCCCCAGCATTTT. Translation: CASSYGREREPQHF.

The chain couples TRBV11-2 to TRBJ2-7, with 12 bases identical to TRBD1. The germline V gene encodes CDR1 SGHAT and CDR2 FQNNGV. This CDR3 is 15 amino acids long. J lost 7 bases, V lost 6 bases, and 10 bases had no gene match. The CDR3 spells CASRVPGQGAREQYF. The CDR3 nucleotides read TGTGCCAGCAGGGTCCCGGGACAGGGGGCCCGGGAGCAGTACTTC. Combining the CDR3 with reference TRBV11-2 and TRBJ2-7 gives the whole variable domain EAGVAQSPRYKIIEKRQSVAFWCNPISGHATLYWYQQILGQGPKLLIQFQNNGVVDDSQLPKDRFSAERLKGVDSTLKIQPAKLEDSAVYLCASRVPGQGAREQYFGPGTRLTVT.

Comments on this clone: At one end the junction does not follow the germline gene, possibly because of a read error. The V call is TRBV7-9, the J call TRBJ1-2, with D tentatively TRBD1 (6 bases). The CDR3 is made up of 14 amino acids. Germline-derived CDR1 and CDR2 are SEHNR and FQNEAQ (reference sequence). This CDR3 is CASSLGGQGAGHTF. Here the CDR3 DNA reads TGTGCCAGCAGCTTAGGGGGACAAGGGGCTGGCCACACCTTC. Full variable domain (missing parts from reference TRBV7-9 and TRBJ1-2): DTGVSQNPRHKITKRGQNVTFRCDPISEHNRLYWYRQTLGQGPEFLTYFQNEAQLEKSRLLSDRFSAERPKGSFSTLEIQRTEQGDSAMYLCASSLGGQGAGHTFGSGTRLTVV.

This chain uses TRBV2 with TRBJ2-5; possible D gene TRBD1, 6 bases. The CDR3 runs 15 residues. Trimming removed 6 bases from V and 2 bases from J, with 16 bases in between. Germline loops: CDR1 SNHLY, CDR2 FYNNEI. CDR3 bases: TGTGCCAGCAGATTCTCACAGGGCCCACAAGAGACCCAGTACTTC. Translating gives CASRFSQGPQETQYF.

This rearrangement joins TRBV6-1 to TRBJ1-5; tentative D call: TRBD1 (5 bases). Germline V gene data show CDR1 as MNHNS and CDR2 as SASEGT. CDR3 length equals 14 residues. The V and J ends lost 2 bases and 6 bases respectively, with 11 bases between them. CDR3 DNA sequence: TGTGCCAGCAGTGAACCGGGGGTCCTTCAGCCCCAGCATTTT. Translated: CASSEPGVLQPQHF.

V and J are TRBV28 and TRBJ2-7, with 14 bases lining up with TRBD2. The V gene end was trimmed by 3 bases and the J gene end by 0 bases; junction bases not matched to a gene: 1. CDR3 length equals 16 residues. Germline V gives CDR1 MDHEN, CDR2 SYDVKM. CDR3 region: CASSLGLAGVSYEQYF. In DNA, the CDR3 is TGTGCCAGCAGTTTGGGACTAGCGGGAGTCTCCTACGAGCAGTACTTC.

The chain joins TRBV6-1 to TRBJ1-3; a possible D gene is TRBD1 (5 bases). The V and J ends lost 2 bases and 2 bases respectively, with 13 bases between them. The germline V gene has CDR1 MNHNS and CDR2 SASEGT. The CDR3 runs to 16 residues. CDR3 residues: CASSERGRLAGNTIYF. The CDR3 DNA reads TGTGCCAGCAGTGAAAGGGGCAGGCTGGCTGGAAACACCATATATTTT.